The 7 T cell receptor beta chains listed next were all sequenced from one sample in a study of siplizumab effects on memory and regulatory T cells. Assay used: immunoSEQ multiplex PCR; TCRdb lists only in-frame clones, some missing. The sample holds roughly 120,000 clones, roughly 94% seen once. Sequenced: non-Treg CD4+ T cells sorted from blood. Source of these receptors: a human donor in good health.

The J gene is TRBJ2-1, the V gene TRBV5-1, with a weak D call TRBD2 (5 bases). Trimming left V 0 bases short and J 5 bases short, with 12 bases between. Germline V gives CDR1 SGHRS, CDR2 YFSETQ. The CDR3 extends over 15 amino acids. CDR3 in amino acids: CASSLAQPGNNEQFF. The CDR3 DNA is TGCGCCAGCAGCTTGGCCCAACCGGGGAACAATGAGCAGTTCTTC.

Notes on this clone: Other DNA variants within this sample encode the same CDR3. The chain has TRBV6-5 and TRBJ2-6, with D perhaps matching TRBD1 or TRBD2 (5 bases each). CDR1 is MNHEY and CDR2 is SVGAGI in the germline V gene. The CDR3 totals 15 residues. V lost 2 bases and J lost 0, with 5 bases in between. CDR3 DNA: TGTGCCAGCAGTTACGGGACCTCTGGGGCCAACGTCCTGACTTTC. This sequence encodes CASSYGTSGANVLTF.

This clone has just one count. This rearrangement joins TRBV6-4 to TRBJ1-2; D unresolved. This CDR3 spans 16 amino acids. The germline V and J ends were trimmed by 6 bases and 2 bases, with 19 bases remaining between them. Germline loops: CDR1 MRHNA, CDR2 SNTAGT. Here the CDR3 reads CASRAIGFRGNYGYTF. The CDR3 DNA follows: TGTGCCAGCAGGGCCATTGGTTTTCGGGGAAACTATGGCTACACCTTC.

The J gene is TRBJ2-7, the V gene TRBV18, with no clear D. V lost 2 bases, J lost 5 bases, and 7 bases lay in between. This CDR3 has 12 amino acids. Germline CDR1 and CDR2: KGHSH and LQKENI. CDR3 sequence (DNA): TGTGCCAGCTCACCAATTCTGCACGAGCAGTACTTC. This gives the protein CASSPILHEQYF. The full variable domain, completed using reference TRBV18 and TRBJ2-7, is NAGVMQNPRHLVRRRGQEARLRCSPMKGHSHVYWYRQLPEEGLKFMVYLQKENIIDESGMPKERFSAEFPKEGPSILRIQQVVRGDSAAYFCASSPILHEQYFGPGTRLTVT.

The chain links TRBV5-6 to TRBJ2-3; TRBD2 matches 10 bases. Germline CDR1 and CDR2: SGHDT and YYEEEE. J gave up 5 bases and V 3 bases, and 15 bases lay outside the gene matches. The CDR3 is made up of 18 amino acids. CDR3 in DNA: TGTGCCAGCAGCTCCCAGCGGGGGGGCGTTCGGGACAGAGATACGCAGTATTTT. Translated: CASSSQRGGVRDRDTQYF.

The gene calls are TRBV5-1 and TRBJ2-5; the match to TRBD2 covers 8 bases. V gave up 4 bases and J gave up 5 bases; unmatched junction bases: 7. The CDR3 has 14 amino acids. Germline V lookup: CDR1 SGHRS, CDR2 YFSETQ. This CDR3 is CASSRNSGMETQYF. As DNA, the CDR3 is TGCGCCAGCAGCCGGAATAGCGGGATGGAGACCCAGTACTTC.

V usage is TRBV11-2 and J usage is TRBJ1-2; no reliable D call. Germline V gene sequence: CDR1 SGHAT, CDR2 FQNNGV. CDR3 length: 13 amino acids. Between the trimmed V and J ends, which lost 0 bases and 2 bases, there was a span of 4 bases. The CDR3 loop is CASSLDRNYGYTF. CDR3 nucleotide sequence: TGTGCCAGCAGCTTAGACAGAAACTATGGCTACACCTTC.